Sequencing of this T cell receptor (beta chain) was carried out in a study of human T cells and chemical hapten exposure (dated by TCRdb to the early 2020s). For the wider study: Libraries were combined into a pool for sequencing, and differences in TCR yield between samples came mainly from small differences in library volumes within the pool. The study tracked peripheral blood TCR repertoire changes in vivo during primary and secondary sensitization to the hapten diphenylcyclopropenone (DPC) in alopecia patients. Both TCR alpha and TCR beta chains were sequenced from each blood RNA sample. What the authors observed across the whole study: The number of TCRs above 1 in 1000 frequency did not change with DPC sensitization; there was no evidence of global repertoire structure alterations. After repeated subsampling, the strength of the expansion versus patch-test correlation and the threshold at which it became significant changed.

The table lists this clonotype with many counts. Its antigen has not been determined. Nothing much larger sits one base from this clone, and base qualities are not available. The library was produced with RACE. The instrument given in TCRdb is NextSeq 500. During library preparation, unique molecular identifiers were attached to individual cDNA molecules so that TCRs could be counted in a quantitative, reproducible way. Per the source publication's procedure: A median of around 100,000 TCRs per sample was observed, with a range of about 23,224 to 690,600. V, J and CDR3 annotation of the TCR reads was performed with the Decombinator software suite. For PS versus PT1 abundance plots, all samples were subsampled to the same number of TCRs (28,000). Expanded TCRs were defined as absent before sensitization and observed at least eight times at the 2-week time point. TCRdb reworked the public reads: Q25 trimming with fastp, MiXCR clone assembly, productive beta chains retained. Each entry is one CDR3 protein sequence, shown with its most common DNA and genes. The V and J calls were determined by TCRdb, not by the authors. Recorded for this sample are 65,000 to 95,000 distinct CDR3 sequences; 8.6% of them occurred a single time. Roughly 1.6% of the sample rests with the top ten.

The time point label for this specimen denotes: healthy volunteer bleed at 6 weeks. Total RNA was isolated from unfractionated whole blood collected in Tempus Blood RNA tubes. Roughly five healthy volunteers acted as controls for TCR sequencing and had blood drawn at day 0, 2 weeks and 6 weeks. The germline V gene encodes CDR1 DFQATT and CDR2 SNEGSKA (reference sequence). From the cysteine through the phenylalanine, the CDR3 covers 11 amino acids. Only the CDR3 DNA stays, 33 bases, in frame from base 1. After removal of 6 bases from V and 6 bases from J, the junction retains 4 bases not matched to a gene.

The sequence was obtained from a female donor in good health. Some clones in this sample may be carry-over from other donors' samples. The sequencing sample was made of whole blood. The chain is assembled from TRBV20-1 and TRBJ1-1, and TRBD1 aligns with 7 junction nucleotides. The nucleotide sequence is TGCAGTGCCCAGGGGGTGGCTGAAGCTTTCTTT. This yields the protein CSAQGVAEAFF.